Below are 14 T cell receptor beta chains sequenced from a single sample in a study of cytomegalovirus exposure and HLA in healthy donors. In the PCR, 60 Vbeta and 13 Jbeta primers were used. Clones were sequenced by immunoSEQ multiplex PCR, and TCRdb holds only the in-frame ones, with some missing. This sample has more than 90,000 clones, with under 70% found just once. Sequencing was performed on PBMCs. The receptors here all came from a man younger than 45 in good health and CMV-seropositive.

On this clone: The CDR3 end shows no conserved phenylalanine or tryptophan, and so a read error is likely. The limits of the CDR3 on the DNA are not certain, so only TCRdb's listed CDR3 is given. The V gene is TRBV29-1, the J gene TRBJ2-6; TRBD2 is the table's D call, not checked against the DNA. Including both end residues, the CDR3 is 9 amino acids long. Germline V lookup: CDR1 SQVTM, CDR2 ANQGSEA. The chain's CDR3 is CSVVRLDLL.

The genes are TRBV19 and TRBJ1-5, with D hard to call. V was clipped by 2 bases and J by 3 bases, with 8 bases between them. From germline, CDR1 is LNHDA and CDR2 SQIVND (reference sequence). This CDR3 has 14 amino acids. The CDR3 spells CASSIRHNNQPQHF. The CDR3 region has the DNA TGTGCCAGTAGTATAAGACACAACAATCAGCCCCAGCATTTT. The full variable domain, with the rest looked up from reference TRBV19 and TRBJ1-5, is DGGITQSPKYLFRKEGQNVTLSCEQNLNHDAMYWYRQDPGQGLRLIYYSQIVNDFQKGDIAEGYSVSREKKESFPLTVTSAQKNPTAFYLCASSIRHNNQPQHFGDGTRLSIL.

The chain employs TRBV4-1 and TRBJ2-7; D possibly corresponds to TRBD1 (6 bases). CDR3 length: 15 amino acids. V gave up 4 bases and J gave up 5 bases, with 18 bases separating them. Germline lookup yields CDR1 MGHRA and CDR2 YSYEKL. CDR3 DNA: TGCGCCAGCAGCCCCAGGGGCCTAGCCACCGACGAGCAGTACTTC. Protein product: CASSPRGLATDEQYF.

The gene calls are TRBV10-3 and TRBJ2-2; TRBD1 matches 8 bases. The CDR3 sequence is 15 residues long. From germline, CDR1 is ENHRY and CDR2 SYGVKD. Trimming cost V 5 bases and J 6 bases; bases outside gene matches: 8. CDR3 region: CAISPQGAGSGELFF. The CDR3 region has the DNA TGTGCCATCAGTCCGCAGGGGGCCGGGTCCGGGGAGCTGTTTTTT.

This chain joins TRBV7-8 and TRBJ2-1, with 8 bases lining up with TRBD2. V lost 1 base to trimming and J lost 3 bases; unmatched junction nucleotides: 8. The CDR3 is 17 residues long. From germline, CDR1 is SGHVS and CDR2 FQNEAQ. This CDR3 reads CASSLVETSDVYNEQFF. For the CDR3, the DNA is TGTGCCAGCAGCTTAGTCGAGACTAGCGACGTCTACAATGAGCAGTTCTTC.

The chain couples TRBV27 to TRBJ2-7; possibly TRBD1 for D (5 bases). The germline V gene encodes CDR1 MNHEY and CDR2 SMNVEV (reference sequence). The CDR3 contains 13 residues. V was clipped by 2 bases and J by 4 bases, with 9 bases between them. The CDR3 protein is CASSLGRAYEQYF. In DNA, the CDR3 is TGTGCCAGCAGTTTAGGCAGGGCGTACGAGCAGTACTTC.

This clone was seen a few times. The chain recombines TRBV9 with TRBJ2-1; 8 bases line up with TRBD2. Losses at the gene ends were 2 bases for V and 6 bases for J; bases not matched to a gene: 10. The CDR3 has 16 amino acids. CDR1 and CDR2 from the germline V gene are SGDLS and YYNGEE. The CDR3 protein is CASSVGGGPAFNEQFF. The CDR3 bases are TGTGCCAGCAGCGTCGGCGGGGGGCCCGCCTTCAATGAGCAGTTCTTC.

The rearrangement links TRBV19 to TRBJ1-3, with D possibly being TRBD1 (5 bases). This CDR3 has 15 amino acids. Germline V lookup: CDR1 LNHDA, CDR2 SQIVND (reference sequence). V was pared by 9 bases and J by 4 bases, with 19 bases between. Here the CDR3 reads CASLEGLEAGNTIYF. CDR3 DNA sequence: TGTGCCAGCCTGGAGGGGCTAGAGGCCGGAAACACCATATATTTT.

This chain joins TRBV6-4 and TRBJ2-1; 11 nucleotides line up with TRBD2. Germline loops: CDR1 MRHNA, CDR2 SNTAGT. The CDR3 length is 17 residues. The V and J ends lost 0 bases and 6 bases, in that order; junction bases with no gene match: 7. The CDR3, as DNA: TGTGCCAGCAGTGACTCACCGGGACTAGCGGCAGGCAATGAGCAGTTCTTC. This gives the protein CASSDSPGLAAGNEQFF.

The chain combines TRBV6-1 with TRBJ2-7; D perhaps matches TRBD2 (5 bases). Germline CDR1 MNHNS, CDR2 SASEGT. The CDR3 has 15 residues. V lost 5 bases and J 2 bases, leaving 16 bases between the germline ends. As DNA, the CDR3 is TGTGCCAGCAGTTCTATAAGCGGACTGACCTACGAGCAGTACTTC. Translation: CASSSISGLTYEQYF.

The rearrangement links TRBV28 to TRBJ1-2, with D hard to call. This CDR3 contains 14 residues. The germline gives CDR1 MDHEN, CDR2 SYDVKM. The V gene lost 3 bases and the J gene lost 7 bases, with 15 bases spanning the gap. The CDR3 DNA reads TGTGCCAGCAGTTTTTCCCTGACTTTAGGTGGCTACACCTTC. Translation gives CASSFSLTLGGYTF.

The chain employs TRBV5-5 and TRBJ2-1; D might be TRBD1 (6 bases). Trimming removed 0 bases from V and 1 base from J, with 11 bases in between. The germline V gene has CDR1 SGHKS and CDR2 YYEKEE (reference sequence). The CDR3 length is 16 residues. CDR3: CASSLARGSSYNEQFF. The CDR3 DNA reads as TGTGCCAGCAGCTTGGCCAGGGGCTCTTCCTACAATGAGCAGTTCTTC.

The chain joins TRBV4-2 to TRBJ2-1; 14 bases agree with TRBD2. The CDR3 totals 16 residues. After removal of 4 bases from V and 7 bases from J, the junction contained 6 bases not matched to a gene. Germline CDR1 LGHNA, CDR2 YNFKEQ. The DNA of the CDR3 is TGTGCCAGCAGCCGGGTGGGACTAGCGGGGGAGAATGAGCAGTTCTTC. It is translated as CASSRVGLAGENEQFF.

This chain uses TRBV7-2 with TRBJ1-2; 8 nucleotides align to TRBD1. With V trimmed by 0 bases and J by 3 bases, 6 bases remained unmatched. Germline CDR1 is SGHTA and CDR2 is FQGNSA. The CDR3 covers 16 residues. CDR3: CASSLARGRGDYGYTF. CDR3 DNA: TGTGCCAGCAGCTTAGCCAGGGGGCGAGGGGACTATGGCTACACCTTC.